Detailed here is one T cell receptor (beta chain). The source of the sample is a study of control samples from healthy donors and cancer patients. The assay was immunoSEQ multiplex PCR, and TCRdb's table has in-frame clones only and misses some. The repertoire holds almost 90,000 clones, with around 85% as singletons. The CDR3 consists of 17 residues. Trimming took 5 bases from V and 4 from J, leaving 21 bases between them. Germline CDR1 KGHSH, CDR2 LQKENI. What was sequenced was blood. This chain connects TRBV18 to TRBJ1-5; a possible D gene is TRBD1 (5 bases). The sequence was obtained from a woman aged 40 to 55 in good health. The CDR3 region is CASSSGTGRGWNQPQHF. Here the CDR3 DNA reads TGTGCCAGCTCATCAGGCACCGGGAGGGGATGGAATCAGCCCCAGCATTTT.